The source of this T cell receptor (beta chain) is a study of glioma-infiltrating T cells after dendritic cell vaccination. Across the study: Dendritic cell vaccination trial patients had either newly diagnosed or recurrent glioblastoma.

PBMC were collected before vaccination, two weeks after the third vaccination, and at progression. The CDR3 totals 14 residues. The V end was cut by 4 bases, the J end by 0 bases, with 9 bases between. Germline CDR1 reads LNHDA; CDR2 reads SQIVND (reference sequence). Amplification used 60 V beta primers and 13 J beta primers. The method was immunoSEQ multiplex PCR; TCRdb's version includes in-frame clones alone and lacks a portion of them. The sample yields about 73,000 clones, roughly 80% seen once. The sample was blood, taken before dendritic cell vaccination. The V gene is TRBV19, the J gene TRBJ1-2; tentative D call: TRBD1 (5 bases). This TCR was recovered from a human donor with glioblastoma. The CDR3 DNA reads as TGTGCCAGTAGTACTTCGACAGCTAACTATGGCTACACCTTC. Translating gives CASSTSTANYGYTF. The complete variable domain, with remaining parts taken from reference TRBV19 and TRBJ1-2, reads DGGITQSPKYLFRKEGQNVTLSCEQNLNHDAMYWYRQDPGQGLRLIYYSQIVNDFQKGDIAEGYSVSREKKESFPLTVTSAQKNPTAFYLCASSTSTANYGYTFGSGTRLTVV.